This T cell receptor beta chain originates from a study of blood T cell repertoires in COVID-19. The germline V gene encodes CDR1 SNHLY and CDR2 FYNNEI. The CDR3 consists of 14 residues. With 5 bases clipped from V and 5 bases from J, the junction kept 6 bases outside the gene matches. Exposed enrollees encountered a COVID-19 case at some point within 2 weeks before study entry. TCRdb's copy holds only in-frame clones and misses some; the assay was immunoSEQ multiplex PCR. Here the sample spans 350,000 to 450,000 clones, approximately 90% being singletons. The sequenced sample consisted of PBMCs or T cells enriched from blood (not recorded which). The rearrangement joins TRBV2 to TRBJ1-1; 9 positions match TRBD1. The sequence came from a woman aged 40 to 55 who had been exposed to COVID-19. The CDR3 protein is CASSYDRGGTEAFF. In DNA, the CDR3 is TGTGCCAGCAGTTATGACAGGGGGGGGACTGAAGCTTTCTTT.